Listed here is a single TCR beta chain. With 3 bases removed from V and 4 bases from J, the gap between germline ends came to 24 bases. This CDR3 is built from 18 residues. Germline V gene data show CDR1 as SEHNR and CDR2 as FQNEAQ (reference sequence). This sample is drawn from a study of blood T cell repertoires in COVID-19. How the authors handled the data: From reference gene primer amplification, estimates of nucleated cell counts were derived. Only in-frame clones appear in the TCRdb table, and some are missing; sequencing was by immunoSEQ multiplex PCR. That table supplies the V and J calls and clone size; D and trimming were determined from the DNA. Of 250,000 to 350,000 clones detected, roughly 86% appear once; the ten largest clones hold around 2.1%.

This receptor was obtained from a woman younger than 45 who had recovered from COVID-19. The sequenced sample consisted of peripheral blood. V gene TRBV7-9 combines with J gene TRBJ1-1; D uncertain. The chain's CDR3 is CASSFSSRNDGLSTEAFF. As DNA, the CDR3 is TGTGCCAGCAGCTTCTCTTCGCGGAACGACGGTTTGAGCACTGAAGCTTTCTTT.